The 24 T cell receptor beta chains below come from one sample, sequenced in a study of Ad26.COV2.S vaccination and SARS-CoV-2 variants. Treatment described: 15 to 20 received Ad26.COV2.S at low or high dose, single or two shots; five or six received placebo; per-sample allocation not given. Sampling was done on day 63 after the first vaccine or placebo injection. Method: immunoSEQ multiplex PCR; TCRdb's copy keeps in-frame clones and lacks some. This table holds about 680,000 clones, 70% to 90% found once. The specimen comprised peripheral blood, sampled in a trial of Ad26.COV2.S vaccine versus placebo. The receptors shown here come from a person aged 18-60 years who received the Ad26.COV2.S COVID-19 vaccine or a placebo.

The chain joins TRBV24-1 to TRBJ2-3, with TRBD1 identical over 7 bases. In germline, CDR1 is KGHDR, CDR2 SFDVKD. This CDR3 region has 14 residues. Unmatched junction bases numbered 4, after V lost 4 bases and J lost 4 bases. As DNA, the CDR3 is TGTGCCACCAGTGACCCCGGGACAGCAGATACGCAGTATTTT. Its protein product is CATSDPGTADTQYF.

On this clone: The sample contains more than one DNA sequence encoding this CDR3. This rearrangement joins TRBV12-5 to TRBJ2-3; D call uncertain. V was pared by 6 bases and J by 2 bases, with 3 bases between. Germline V gene data show CDR1 as LGHNT and CDR2 as FRNRAP. CDR3 length: 11 residues. CDR3 protein: CASGLTDTQYF. DNA of the CDR3: TGTGCTAGTGGCCTCACAGATACGCAGTATTTT.

The chain recombines TRBV7-2 with TRBJ2-1, with D unresolved. CDR3 length equals 12 residues. The germline CDR1 and CDR2 sequences are SGHTA and FQGNSA. V lost 4 bases to trimming and J lost 4 bases, with 5 bases between them. CDR3 nucleotide sequence: TGTGCCAGCAGCTCACGATACAATGAGCAGTTCTTC. Translation: CASSSRYNEQFF.

The rearrangement links TRBV2 to TRBJ1-6; tentative D call: TRBD1 (5 bases). The CDR3 is 16 amino acids. V was cut by 0 bases and J by 9 bases, with 15 bases left in between. In germline, CDR1 is SNHLY, CDR2 FYNNEI. This CDR3 is CASSEAGPGLGSPLHF. In nucleotides, the CDR3 is TGTGCCAGCAGTGAAGCGGGGCCAGGGTTGGGTTCACCCCTCCACTTT.

V gene TRBV30 combines with J gene TRBJ2-1; D is unresolved. The CDR3 length is 14 residues. Germline CDR1 reads GTSNPN; CDR2 reads SVGIG (reference sequence). CDR3 nucleotide sequence: TGTGCTGTAAACCTCGGCCAAGGGTACAATGAGCAGTTCTTC. Residues: CAVNLGQGYNEQFF.

This sequence joins TRBV2 and TRBJ2-7, with TRBD2 matching over 10 bases. This CDR3 is 16 amino acids long. Germline CDR1 reads SNHLY; CDR2 reads FYNNEI. The J segment lost 1 base and the V segment lost 0 bases, leaving 3 bases of the junction unmatched. The chain's CDR3 is CASSEAPSGGSYEQYF. DNA for the CDR3: TGTGCCAGCAGTGAAGCGCCTAGCGGGGGTTCCTACGAGCAGTACTTC.

The chain has TRBV5-1 and TRBJ2-3; TRBD2 matches 7 bases. The CDR3 sequence is 15 residues long. Germline V gives CDR1 SGHRS, CDR2 YFSETQ. V gave up 1 base and J gave up 7 bases; unmatched junction bases: 9. CDR3 bases: TGCGCCAGCAGCTTGACTAGCGCGAGTGTGAATACGCAGTATTTT. Protein: CASSLTSASVNTQYF. The complete variable domain, with remaining parts taken from reference TRBV5-1 and TRBJ2-3, reads KAGVTQTPRYLIKTRGQQVTLSCSPISGHRSVSWYQQTPGQGLQFLFEYFSETQRNKGNFPGRFSGRQFSNSRSEMNVSTLELGDSALYLCASSLTSASVNTQYFGPGTRLTVL.

The CDR3 nucleotides are TGTGCCAGCACCAGACAGGGTCCCAATGAGCAGTTCTTC. Protein product: CASTRQGPNEQFF. The chain couples TRBV6-6 to TRBJ2-1; 7 positions agree with TRBD1. The junction had 6 bases not matched to a gene; V was cut back by 7 bases and J by 6 bases. The CDR3 loop spans 13 amino acids. Looked up from germline, CDR1 is MNHNY and CDR2 is SVGAGI (reference sequence).

This chain uses TRBV19 with TRBJ1-2; D possibly corresponds to TRBD1 (5 bases). Germline CDR1 is LNHDA and CDR2 is SQIVND (reference sequence). The V end lost 6 bases, the J end lost 0 bases, and 11 bases lay between the germline ends. CDR3 length equals 14 residues. The chain's CDR3 is CASRVDSTNYGYTF. The CDR3 nucleotides are TGTGCCAGTAGGGTAGACAGCACTAACTATGGCTACACCTTC.

This chain links TRBV5-1 with TRBJ2-7; TRBD2 matches at 10 bases. CDR3 length equals 15 residues. Trimming took 4 bases from V and 2 from J; bases not matched to a gene: 6. Germline V gene data show CDR1 as SGHRS and CDR2 as YFSETQ. The CDR3 DNA follows: TGCGCCAGCAGCGTTACCCTAGCGGGAGCCTACGAGCAGTACTTC. Protein: CASSVTLAGAYEQYF.

This chain joins TRBV6-5 and TRBJ1-6; 9 positions agree with TRBD1. The germline CDR1 and CDR2 sequences are MNHEY and SVGAGI. Trimming took 5 bases from V and 7 from J; bases not matched to a gene: 3. This CDR3 contains 14 residues. This CDR3 reads CASSRTGVNSPLHF. CDR3 in DNA: TGTGCCAGCAGTCGGACAGGGGTCAATTCACCCCTCCACTTT.

The chain is built from TRBV7-2 and TRBJ1-2, with 7 bases fitting TRBD1. Looked up from germline, CDR1 is SGHTA and CDR2 is FQGNSA. CDR3 size: 14 residues. Unmatched junction bases numbered 11, after V lost 5 bases and J lost 8 bases. CDR3 coding DNA: TGTGCCAGCAGCGGATACGACAGGGTGAGCGGCTACACCTTC. Protein: CASSGYDRVSGYTF.

This clone has only one observation. The rearrangement uses TRBV6-5 and TRBJ2-1; D is possibly TRBD2 (7 bases). In germline, CDR1 is MNHEY, CDR2 SVGAGI. With 11 bases removed from V and 4 bases from J, the gap between germline ends came to 12 bases. The CDR3 is 12 residues long. Here the CDR3 reads CAVGGEYNEQFF. DNA of the CDR3: TGTGCCGTAGGGGGGGAATACAATGAGCAGTTCTTC.

The CDR3 here is CASSPFSREVIYGYTF. The CDR3 DNA reads as TGTGCCAGCTCACCTTTTTCCAGGGAGGTGATCTATGGCTACACCTTC. The V and J genes are TRBV18 and TRBJ1-2; TRBD1 might be the D (5 bases). Germline-derived CDR1 and CDR2 are KGHSH and LQKENI. This CDR3 region has 16 residues. V was shortened by 3 bases and J by 4 bases, with 18 bases between the two germline ends.

The chain joins TRBV5-8 to TRBJ1-4, with D uncertain. V shed 4 bases and J shed 6 bases, with 4 bases lying between them. Germline V gene data show CDR1 as SGHTS and CDR2 as YDEGEE. The CDR3 totals 11 residues. CDR3 sequence: CASSLHEKLFF. The CDR3 nucleotides read TGTGCCAGCAGCCTCCATGAAAAACTGTTTTTT.

The V and J genes are TRBV10-3 and TRBJ1-5, with 9 bases aligning to TRBD1. The CDR3 runs 19 residues. With V trimmed by 2 bases and J by 2 bases, 13 bases remained unmatched. Per germline, CDR1 ENHRY and CDR2 SYGVKD. The CDR3 region has the DNA TGTGCCATCAGTGAGAGAGCCGGGACAGGGTCGTTTGGCAATCAGCCCCAGCATTTT. Residues: CAISERAGTGSFGNQPQHF.

The chain employs TRBV3-1 (or the pseudogene TRBV3-2) and TRBJ1-1; no clear D gene. V was shortened by 4 bases and J by 6 bases, with 12 bases between the two germline ends. This CDR3 contains 13 residues. The germline V gene encodes CDR1 LGHDT and CDR2 YNNKEL (reference sequence). The CDR3 nucleotides read TGTGCCAGCAGCCGGACGGGGTTCCCTGAAGCTTTCTTT. This codes for CASSRTGFPEAFF.

In its sample, this clone was seen once. The gene calls are TRBV7-6 and TRBJ1-6, with D unclear. CDR1 is SGHVS and CDR2 is FNYEAQ in the germline V gene. With 1 base removed from V and 6 bases from J, the gap between germline ends came to 19 bases. The CDR3 loop spans 18 amino acids. The CDR3 bases are TGTGCCAGCAGCTTAGTGATTGCAGACGCCGCGATTAATTCACCCCTCCACTTT. It specifies CASSLVIADAAINSPLHF.

This chain links TRBV19 with TRBJ2-3, with 7 bases identical to TRBD2. The CDR3 has 16 residues. CDR1 and CDR2 from the germline V gene are LNHDA and SQIVND (reference sequence). The junction had 7 bases not matched to a gene; V was cut back by 3 bases and J by 1 base. CDR3 sequence reads: CASSIILSGGTDTQYF. The CDR3 DNA is TGTGCCAGTAGTATTATTCTGAGCGGGGGCACAGATACGCAGTATTTT.

The chain employs TRBV10-3 and TRBJ2-7; D call uncertain. This CDR3 has 15 residues. V was trimmed by 11 bases and J by 6 bases, leaving 26 bases between them. The V gene's germline CDR1 is ENHRY and CDR2 SYGVKD. For the CDR3, the DNA is TGTGCCCCCCACCTGGGATCTATCGGCGCGGCCGAGCAGTACTTC. Amino acid sequence: CAPHLGSIGAAEQYF.

The chain joins TRBV3-1 (or the pseudogene TRBV3-2) to TRBJ1-6; D might be TRBD1 (6 bases). The V gene lost 2 bases and the J gene lost 0 bases, with 14 bases spanning the gap. Germline V CDR1 and CDR2: LGHDT, YNNKEL (reference sequence). The CDR3 consists of 18 residues. The DNA for the CDR3 is TGTGCCAGCAGCCAATCGGGACATCCCAGCTCCTATAATTCACCCCTCCACTTT. It encodes CASSQSGHPSSYNSPLHF.

DNA of the CDR3: TGCGCCAGCAGCAGGGACCCGTCTAACTATGGCTACACCTTC. It codes for CASSRDPSNYGYTF. V is TRBV4-3 and J is TRBJ1-2; D might be TRBD1 (5 bases). The ends were cut back, 5 bases at V and 0 bases at J, with 10 bases in the middle. Germline V CDR1 and CDR2: LGHNA, YSLEER. The CDR3 loop spans 14 amino acids.

In this sample, this clone turned up once. This sequence joins TRBV4-3 and TRBJ2-1; possibly TRBD2 for D (6 bases). Per the germline V gene, CDR1 is LGHNA and CDR2 is YSLEER. CDR3 size: 15 residues. V was cut by 1 base and J by 3 bases, with 10 bases left in between. CDR3 DNA: TGCGCCAGCAGCCAAGCTCCGGGACTCTACAATGAGCAGTTCTTC. It is translated as CASSQAPGLYNEQFF.

CDR3 DNA: TGCGCCAGCAGCTTGGGCAGGGGGCCCCCTAATGAAAAACTGTTTTTT. Encoded protein: CASSLGRGPPNEKLFF. The J gene is TRBJ1-4, the V gene TRBV5-1; 8 positions agree with TRBD1. The trim removed 0 bases at V and 3 bases at J, leaving 4 bases unmatched. This CDR3 has 16 amino acids. CDR1 SGHRS and CDR2 YFSETQ come from the germline V gene.